This is a list of T cell receptor beta chains from one sample in a study of blood T cell repertoires in COVID-19. This table comes from immunoSEQ multiplex PCR, and its TCRdb copy is limited to in-frame clones, with some not included. The sample has 180,000 or so clones, 89% seen once. Sequencing was done on a sample of peripheral blood. The receptor source for this set is a man between 35 and 55 years old with acute or convalescent COVID-19. CDR3s include the opening cysteine and the closing phenylalanine or tryptophan. A D gene is named only where the DNA matches it firmly. Clone sizes are given selectively: once, few, many, or a class where the clone is expanded.

D: .; size: .; J: TRBJ2-1; V: TRBV12-2; CDR3: CASRHRGGKGSYNEQFF; DNA: TGTGCAAGTCGCCACCGGGGAGGGAAGGGCTCCTACAATGAGCAGTTCTTC
D: TRBD2; size: .; J: TRBJ2-3; V: TRBV5-1; CDR3: CASSSWTSGSDTQYF; DNA: TGCGCCAGCAGCTCTTGGACTAGCGGGTCAGATACGCAGTATTTT
D: .; size: few; J: TRBJ1-1; V: TRBV28; CDR3: CASSPRDWNTEAFF; DNA: TGTGCCAGCAGTCCCCGGGACTGGAACACTGAAGCTTTCTTT
D: TRBD1; size: few; J: TRBJ2-7; V: TRBV29-1; CDR3: CSVAGGPYEQYF; DNA: TGCAGCGTGGCAGGGGGACCCTACGAGCAGTACTTC
D: .; size: .; J: TRBJ2-7; V: TRBV29-1; CDR3: CSETTRVYEQYF; DNA: TGCAGCGAAACCACCCGGGTGTACGAGCAGTACTTC
D: .; size: .; J: TRBJ1-4; V: TRBV7-9; CDR3: CASSPHRATGEKLFF; DNA: TGTGCCAGCAGCCCGCACAGGGCGACGGGGGAAAAACTGTTTTTT
D: .; size: .; J: TRBJ2-7; V: TRBV7-2; CDR3: CASSLNRAYEQYF; DNA: TGTGCCAGCAGCTTAAACAGAGCCTACGAGCAGTACTTC
D: .; size: once; J: TRBJ2-7; V: TRBV9; CDR3: CASSVQALANEQYF; DNA: TGTGCCAGCAGCGTACAGGCCCTGGCTAACGAGCAGTACTTC
D: .; size: .; J: TRBJ2-1; V: TRBV6-5; CDR3: CASSYRGISYNEQFF; DNA: TGTGCCAGCAGTTACCGGGGAATTTCCTACAATGAGCAGTTCTTC
D: TRBD1; size: .; J: TRBJ2-7; V: TRBV12-3/TRBV12-4; CDR3: CASSLGTGVNF; DNA: TGTGCCAGCAGTCTCGGGACAGGGGTTAACTTC
D: TRBD2; size: .; J: TRBJ2-7; V: TRBV7-8; CDR3: CASSPLWGGKPYEQYF; DNA: TGTGCCAGCAGCCCCCTCTGGGGGGGTAAACCCTACGAGCAGTACTTC
D: TRBD1; size: .; J: TRBJ2-6; V: TRBV7-7; CDR3: CASAPSGQGASGANVLTF; DNA: TGTGCTAGCGCCCCCTCGGGACAGGGGGCATCAGGGGCCAACGTCCTGACTTTC
D: TRBD1; size: .; J: TRBJ1-5; V: TRBV19; CDR3: CASSAHQRGDRHQPQHF; DNA: TGTGCCAGTAGTGCCCACCAGAGAGGGGACAGACATCAGCCCCAGCATTTT
D: .; size: .; J: TRBJ1-5; V: TRBV7-2; CDR3: CASSLSTGIGQPQHF; DNA: TGTGCCAGCAGCTTAAGTACGGGGATCGGTCAGCCCCAGCATTTT
D: TRBD1; size: .; J: TRBJ2-3; V: TRBV4-3; CDR3: CASSQPGTGGLYF; DNA: TGCGCCAGCAGCCAGCCTGGGACAGGGGGCTTGTATTTT
D: TRBD2; size: .; J: TRBJ2-5; V: TRBV18; CDR3: CASSPVTILAGAQETQYF; DNA: TGTGCCAGCTCACCGGTAACAATACTAGCGGGGGCACAAGAGACCCAGTACTTC
D: TRBD2; size: .; J: TRBJ2-7; V: TRBV18; CDR3: CASSPRPSGVYEQYF; DNA: TGTGCCAGCTCACCTAGGCCTAGCGGGGTTTACGAGCAGTACTTC
D: .; size: .; J: TRBJ1-3; V: TRBV30; CDR3: CAWSEGQGFGNTIYF; DNA: TGTGCCTGGAGTGAGGGCCAGGGTTTTGGAAACACCATATATTTT
D: TRBD1; size: .; J: TRBJ2-5; V: TRBV29-1; CDR3: CSAGTGGETQYF; DNA: TGCAGCGCTGGGACAGGGGGTGAGACCCAGTACTTC
D: .; size: .; J: TRBJ1-2; V: TRBV29-1; CDR3: CSVEDSLFLLERGYTF; DNA: TGCAGCGTTGAAGATTCCCTCTTTCTTCTCGAACGGGGCTACACCTTC
D: .; size: .; J: TRBJ1-1; V: TRBV18; CDR3: CASSPSGGNTEAFF; DNA: TGTGCCAGCTCACCATCCGGTGGGAACACTGAAGCTTTCTTT
D: .; size: .; J: TRBJ2-6; V: TRBV18; CDR3: CASSPPPVSGANVLTF; DNA: TGTGCCAGCTCACCTCCGCCGGTCTCTGGGGCCAACGTCCTGACTTTC
D: TRBD2; size: once; J: TRBJ2-3; V: TRBV12-5; CDR3: CASGLGTSGGTTDTQYF; DNA: TGTGCTAGTGGTTTGGGAACTAGCGGGGGGACCACAGATACGCAGTATTTT
D: .; size: .; J: TRBJ2-1; V: TRBV27; CDR3: CASSLSRRLAGVNEQFF; DNA: TGTGCCAGCAGTTTATCTAGGCGGCTAGCCGGCGTCAATGAGCAGTTCTTC